The next 18 T cell receptor beta chains were all read from a single sample in a study of metastatic and nonmetastatic thyroid tumors. TCRdb reanalyzed the PCR reads with MiXCR. The sample lists thousands of clones; roughly 35% were seen once. Before thyroid surgery, none of the patients had received any treatment. Material: tumor tissue. The receptors were gathered from a female donor with papillary thyroid cancer or a benign thyroid nodule (not recorded which). Some clones in this sample may be carry-over from other donors' samples.

The V and J genes are TRBV7-2 and TRBJ2-7; D might be TRBD2 (6 bases). CDR3 length equals 13 residues. Germline CDR1 reads SGHTA; CDR2 reads FQGNSA. V dropped 5 bases and J dropped 6 bases, with 14 bases sitting between them. The CDR3 coding sequence is TGTGCCAGCAGCCGCGGGGTCCTCTCCGAGCAGTACTTC. Amino acids: CASSRGVLSEQYF. Full variable domain (rest looked up from reference TRBV7-2 and TRBJ2-7): GAGVSQSPSNKVTEKGKDVELRCDPISGHTALYWYRQSLGQGLEFLIYFQGNSAPDKSGLPSDRFSAERTGGSVSTLTIQRTQQEDSAVYLCASSRGVLSEQYFGPGTRLTVT.

This clone was counted at least ten times. The rearrangement links TRBV27 to TRBJ1-4; D call uncertain. V was pared by 5 bases and J by 5 bases, with 12 bases between. Germline V gene lookup returns CDR1 MNHEY and CDR2 SMNVEV (reference sequence). This CDR3 is built from 14 residues. CDR3 loop: CASSPDGINEKLFF. DNA for the CDR3: TGTGCCAGCAGTCCGGACGGAATAAATGAAAAACTGTTTTTT.

Sample share makes this clone medium-sized (0.01 to 0.1%). V and J are TRBV6-1 and TRBJ2-5; TRBD1 agrees at 8 bases. The CDR3 is 14 residues long. The junction had 8 bases not matched to a gene; V was cut back by 5 bases and J by 6 bases. Germline V lookup: CDR1 MNHNS, CDR2 SASEGT. As DNA, the CDR3 is TGTGCCAGCAGTTTGGGACAGGCTGGGAAGACCCAGTACTTC. This translates into CASSLGQAGKTQYF.

This clone turned up a few times. The V gene is TRBV24-1, the J gene TRBJ2-5; 7 bases map to TRBD1. CDR3 length equals 13 residues. Germline V gene sequence: CDR1 KGHDR, CDR2 SFDVKD. Trimming removed 4 bases from V and 7 bases from J; junction bases left unmatched: 5. DNA for the CDR3: TGTGCCACCAGTGAATACAGGGGCAGGACCCAGTACTTC. It codes for CATSEYRGRTQYF.

This chain connects TRBV9 to TRBJ2-2, with D tentatively TRBD1 (5 bases). The CDR3 is made up of 14 amino acids. V dropped 2 bases and J dropped 6 bases, with 11 bases sitting between them. From germline, CDR1 is SGDLS and CDR2 YYNGEE. DNA of the CDR3: TGTGCCAGCAGCGTCAGGGTTTTGGCCGGGGAGCTGTTTTTT. This sequence encodes CASSVRVLAGELFF.

This clone qualifies as medium-sized. The same CDR3 also results from other DNA sequences found in this sample. The chain couples TRBV9 to TRBJ2-3; the match to TRBD2 covers 16 bases. This CDR3 has 17 amino acids. Germline V gene data show CDR1 as SGDLS and CDR2 as YYNGEE. J lost 5 bases, V lost 3 bases, and 6 bases had no gene match. DNA for the CDR3: TGTGCCAGCAGCGAGGGGACTAGCGGGAGGGCGAGAGATACGCAGTATTTT. This codes for CASSEGTSGRARDTQYF.

Comments on this clone: A clone one base away is much larger, so this may be a read error. The rearrangement uses TRBV28 and TRBJ1-5, with 7 bases matching TRBD1. The CDR3 is made up of 14 amino acids. Germline V gene sequence: CDR1 MDHEN, CDR2 SYDVKM. With 7 bases clipped from V and 9 bases from J, the junction kept 12 bases outside the gene matches. CDR3 nucleotides: TGTGCCAGCACCTTAGCGAGGGGGCCTCCGCCCCAGCATTTT. The encoded protein is CASTLARGPPPQHF.

CDR3 sequence reads: CAWSVPGGSSYGYTF. In nucleotides, the CDR3 is TGTGCCTGGAGTGTACCAGGGGGGTCGTCCTATGGCTACACCTTC. This chain connects TRBV30 to TRBJ1-2; the match to TRBD1 covers 7 bases. Germline trimming cut 0 bases from V and 4 bases from J; bases unmatched to any gene: 8. The CDR3 extends over 15 amino acids. From germline, CDR1 is GTSNPN and CDR2 SVGIG (reference sequence).

This clone showed up just a few times. The rearrangement joins TRBV7-2 to TRBJ1-1, with 8 positions matching TRBD1. Germline V gives CDR1 SGHTA, CDR2 FQGNSA. J was trimmed by 7 bases and V by 4 bases; bases with no gene match: 5. CDR3 size: 13 residues. The CDR3 sequence: CASSSEQGGEAFF. For the CDR3, the DNA is TGTGCCAGCAGCTCTGAACAGGGGGGTGAAGCTTTCTTT. The whole variable domain, filled in from reference TRBV7-2 and TRBJ1-1, reads GAGVSQSPSNKVTEKGKDVELRCDPISGHTALYWYRQSLGQGLEFLIYFQGNSAPDKSGLPSDRFSAERTGGSVSTLTIQRTQQEDSAVYLCASSSEQGGEAFFGQGTRLTVV.

CDR3 nucleotide sequence: TGTGCCAGCAGCCTCCGGGGTCAGATGAACACTGAAGCTTTCTTT. The encoded protein is CASSLRGQMNTEAFF. The chain uses TRBV7-9 and TRBJ1-1; the D is unclear. The CDR3 spans 15 residues. Trimming removed 5 bases at V and 0 bases at J, with 13 bases between. Looked up from germline, CDR1 is SEHNR and CDR2 is FQNEAQ (reference sequence).

The chain recombines TRBV30 with TRBJ2-1, with D hard to call. The V gene's germline CDR1 is GTSNPN and CDR2 SVGIG (reference sequence). Trimming left V 2 bases short and J 9 bases short, with 14 bases between. This CDR3 is 13 amino acids long. CDR3 protein: CAWSSTPDSEQFF. In DNA form, the CDR3 reads TGTGCCTGGAGTTCTACCCCAGATAGTGAGCAGTTCTTC.

This clone is classed as large (0.1 to 1%). The gene calls are TRBV20-1 and TRBJ2-7; 8 nucleotides align to TRBD1. The CDR3 runs to 15 residues. Germline V lookup: CDR1 DFQATT, CDR2 SNEGSKA (reference sequence). V lost 3 bases and J lost 3; bases outside the gene matches: 10. The CDR3 region has the DNA TGCAGTGCTAGTCGTTCCGACAGGGGCTACTACGAGCAGTACTTC. Protein sequence: CSASRSDRGYYEQYF.

The gene calls are TRBV5-6 and TRBJ1-6; possible D gene TRBD1, 6 bases. The CDR3 extends over 17 amino acids. V was cut by 2 bases and J by 9 bases, with 21 bases left in between. CDR1 SGHDT and CDR2 YYEEEE come from the germline V gene. CDR3 nucleotides: TGTGCCAGCAGCTTAGTATGGACAGCAATTTCCAGTTCACCCCTCCACTTT. It translates to CASSLVWTAISSSPLHF.

This clone came up a few times. The rearrangement uses TRBV5-1 and TRBJ1-1; the D is unclear. Germline CDR1 and CDR2: SGHRS and YFSETQ. The CDR3 runs to 14 residues. V lost 0 bases to trimming and J lost 0 bases, with 6 bases between them. The CDR3: CASSLGGLNTEAFF. The CDR3 nucleotides read TGCGCCAGCAGCTTGGGGGGTCTGAACACTGAAGCTTTCTTT.

This chain joins TRBV11-3 and TRBJ2-7; TRBD2 is a possible D gene (6 bases). The V gene lost 4 bases and the J gene lost 6 bases, with 13 bases spanning the gap. This CDR3 comprises 13 residues. Germline assignment: CDR1 SGHNT and CDR2 YENEEA. CDR3 sequence reads: CASSSSRGSEQYF. The CDR3 nucleotides read TGTGCCAGCAGCTCCTCCCGGGGGTCCGAGCAGTACTTC.

This clone showed up just a few times. The rearrangement links TRBV6-1 to TRBJ2-5; 8 positions match TRBD2. Germline V CDR1 and CDR2: MNHNS, SASEGT. The CDR3 extends over 13 amino acids. Unmatched junction bases numbered 5, after V lost 6 bases and J lost 5 bases. CDR3 sequence reads: CASSGAGVETQYF. The CDR3 bases are TGTGCCAGCAGCGGAGCGGGAGTGGAGACCCAGTACTTC.

This clone was seen repeatedly, ten times or more. The genes are TRBV12-3 or TRBV12-4 and TRBJ2-2, with 8 positions matching TRBD2. The length of the CDR3 is 16 residues. The trim removed 6 bases at V and 2 bases at J, leaving 8 bases unmatched. CDR3 loop: CASSDSGTSNTGELFF. The DNA of the CDR3 is TGTGCCAGCAGCGATAGCGGGACCTCCAACACCGGGGAGCTGTTTTTT.

In this sample, this clone turned up a few times. This chain's CDR3 is CASSYPGGEWSYNEQFF. DNA of the CDR3: TGTGCCAGCAGTTACCCCGGGGGGGAGTGGTCCTACAATGAGCAGTTCTTC. The chain joins TRBV6-2 or TRBV6-3 to TRBJ2-1, with 8 bases identical to TRBD2. This CDR3 comprises 17 residues. Germline V gives CDR1 MNHEY, CDR2 SVGEGT. V was clipped by 2 bases and J by 1 base; unmatched bases: 7.